This T cell receptor beta chain was retrieved from a study of blood T cells in healthy people across ages. Sample-barcoded 5' priming and a J-beta primer mix drove a second PCR of 7 to 11 cycles. Tagging of each cDNA molecule was performed by a template-switch adaptor with 12 random nucleotides. TCRdb processed the 5' RACE reads anew with MiXCR; each CDR3 protein has one entry. This table has hundreds of thousands of distinct CDR3 sequences, roughly three fifths appearing once. The CDR3 spans 18 residues. Germline CDR1 reads MNHEY; CDR2 reads SVGEGT. The sample, 9 to 10 milliliters of peripheral blood, was drawn from each donor.

The chain carries TRBV6-2 or TRBV6-3 and TRBJ2-5; 9 bases line up with TRBD1. The tail of the sequence fits TRBJ2-7 better, so the J call may be wrong. The sequence derives from a man aged 40-49 years in good health. The sample comprised blood. The CDR3 is CASSSDPNRDRAFHEQYF. In DNA, the CDR3 is TGTGCCAGCAGTTCAGACCCGAACCGGGACAGGGCTTTCCACGAGCAGTACTTC.